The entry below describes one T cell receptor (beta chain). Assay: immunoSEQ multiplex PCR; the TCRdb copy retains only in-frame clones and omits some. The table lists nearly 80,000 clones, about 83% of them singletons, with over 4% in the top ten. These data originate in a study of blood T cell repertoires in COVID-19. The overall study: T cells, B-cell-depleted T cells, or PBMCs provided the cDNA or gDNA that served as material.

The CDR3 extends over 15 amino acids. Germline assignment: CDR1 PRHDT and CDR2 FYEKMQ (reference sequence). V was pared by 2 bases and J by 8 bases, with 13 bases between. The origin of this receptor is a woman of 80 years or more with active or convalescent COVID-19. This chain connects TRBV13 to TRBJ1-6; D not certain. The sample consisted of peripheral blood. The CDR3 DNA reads TGTGCCAGCAGCTTACTCGGAGGGCTCGATTCACCCCTCCACTTT. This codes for CASSLLGGLDSPLHF.